Listed below are T cell receptor beta chains from one sample, sequenced in a study of technical replicates of blood from several donors. The protocol was immunoSEQ multiplex PCR, while the TCRdb copy is restricted to in-frame clones and leaves out a portion. The table has about 74,000 clones, about 81% seen once; the top ten hold nearly 4%. Specimen: PBMCs. These TCRs come from a human donor in good health. Some clones in this sample may be carry-over from other donors' samples. Both conserved end residues are part of each CDR3. A D gene is named only where the DNA matches it firmly. Size is omitted from some rows. Given values are once, few, many or a class for expanded clones.

d_call	v_call	cdr3_length	j_call	clone_size	cdr3_nt	cdr3_aa
TRBD1	TRBV5-1	15	TRBJ2-1	NA	TGCGCCAGCAGCCAACAGGGGGCCTCCTACAATGAGCAGTTCTTC	CASSQQGASYNEQFF
NA	TRBV25-1	14	TRBJ2-7	NA	TGTGCCAGCAGTGAAGGAGGTAGCGCTTACGAGCAGTACTTC	CASSEGGSAYEQYF
NA	TRBV5-1	14	TRBJ2-5	NA	TGCGCCAGCAGCTTGGCGGGGGACCAAGAGACCCAGTACTTC	CASSLAGDQETQYF
TRBD1	TRBV2	17	TRBJ2-3	NA	TGTGCCAGCGTGGATGAATTACGGGACAGAGCCACAGATACGCAGTATTTT	CASVDELRDRATDTQYF
NA	TRBV27	13	TRBJ1-5	NA	TGTGCCAGCAGTTTCCAGGACAATCAGCCCCAGCATTTT	CASSFQDNQPQHF
TRBD2	TRBV4-1	15	TRBJ2-7	NA	TGCGCCAGCAGCCAAGCGACTAGCGGTTCCTACGAGCAGTACTTC	CASSQATSGSYEQYF
TRBD2	TRBV29-1	15	TRBJ2-5	NA	TGCAGCGTTGAAAGAGGAGGCGGGAGCTGGGAGACCCAGTACTTC	CSVERGGGSWETQYF
NA	TRBV6-5	14	TRBJ2-2	NA	TGTGCCAGCGCCAGGGGCGAAGACACCGGGGAGCTGTTTTTT	CASARGEDTGELFF
NA	TRBV19	15	TRBJ1-5	few	TGTGCCAGCACATTCGGGGTTTCGAGCAATCAGCCCCAGCATTTT	CASTFGVSSNQPQHF
NA	TRBV10-3	16	TRBJ1-2	NA	TGTGCCATCACCCCTGGGCAGCCACAAGCTAACTATGGCTACACCTTC	CAITPGQPQANYGYTF
TRBD2	TRBV4-2	19	TRBJ2-3	few	TGTGCCAGCAGCCAAGATCCAAGGACTAGCGGGGGGAAGGGAGATACGCAGTATTTT	CASSQDPRTSGGKGDTQYF
NA	TRBV30	12	TRBJ1-5	NA	TGTGCCTGGACAGGTCCCAATCAGCCCCAGCATTTT	CAWTGPNQPQHF
TRBD2	TRBV19	15	TRBJ2-3	NA	TGTGCCACTGCGACTAGCGGCTCGAGCACAGATACGCAGTATTTT	CATATSGSSTDTQYF
TRBD1	TRBV20-1	10	TRBJ1-2	many	TGCAGTGCCACAGGGGGCGGCTACACCTTC	CSATGGGYTF
NA	TRBV7-8	14	TRBJ1-1	NA	TGTGCCAGCAGCTCGAAAGACAGTATCACTGAAGCTTTCTTT	CASSSKDSITEAFF
NA	TRBV5-1	15	TRBJ1-1	NA	TGCGCCAGCAGCACGAACGGGCCTTTAGGGGTCGAAGCTTTCTTT	CASSTNGPLGVEAFF
NA	TRBV28	16	TRBJ1-6	NA	TGTGCCAGCAGTTTTCATGAGGTGACCTATAATTCACCCCTCCACTTT	CASSFHEVTYNSPLHF
NA	TRBV14	15	TRBJ2-7	NA	TGTGCCAGCAGCCAAGTCGGCCTACAACCGGGTGAGCAGTACTTC	CASSQVGLQPGEQYF
TRBD2	TRBV25-1	16	TRBJ2-3	once	TGTGCCAGCAGTGAGGCTAGCGGGAGGGCTGAAGATACGCAGTATTTT	CASSEASGRAEDTQYF
NA	TRBV2	16	TRBJ1-5	once	TGTGCCAGCAGTGTGACGGAGACTTATAGCAATCAGCCCCAGCATTTT	CASSVTETYSNQPQHF
NA	TRBV2	15	TRBJ2-1	NA	TGTGCCAGCAGTGACATGCAGGGGACCTTCAGTGAGCAGTTCTTC	CASSDMQGTFSEQFF
TRBD1	TRBV18	17	TRBJ2-1	NA	TGTGCCAGCTCACCACCTTTGTTGAGACAGGGGGCGAATGAGCAGTTCTTC	CASSPPLLRQGANEQFF
NA	TRBV19	14	TRBJ1-1	NA	TGTGCCAGTAGTATAGTTGAGGGAGGGACTGAAGCTTTCTTT	CASSIVEGGTEAFF
NA	TRBV4-1	14	TRBJ2-2	NA	TGCGCCAGCAGCCAATCTCCTAGTCGCGGGGAGCTGTTTTTT	CASSQSPSRGELFF
TRBD1	TRBV7-9	19	TRBJ1-6	NA	TGTGCCAGCAGCTCTCCCTCGGGACAGGGGGACTCCTATAATTCACCCCTCCACTTT	CASSSPSGQGDSYNSPLHF
TRBD1	TRBV9	18	TRBJ2-7	once	TGTGCCAGCAGCGTAGTAGGTCCGGGACAGGGCTCCTCCTACGAGCAGTACTTC	CASSVVGPGQGSSYEQYF
NA	TRBV7-9	16	TRBJ2-5	few	TGTGCCAGCAGCCCAGGGGCCAGGGGATTCGGGGAGACCCAGTACTTC	CASSPGARGFGETQYF
NA	TRBV6-1	14	TRBJ2-1	NA	TGTGCCAGCAGTGAACTCGCAGGGTACAATGAGCAGTTCTTC	CASSELAGYNEQFF
TRBD1	TRBV25-1	17	TRBJ2-2	once	TGTGCCAGTACGACTATGACAGGGGGCAGGTTAACCGGGGAGCTGTTTTTT	CASTTMTGGRLTGELFF
TRBD1	TRBV9	18	TRBJ1-4	NA	TGTGCCAGCAGCGTAGGAAGCAGGGGGCAAAATGCTAATGAAAAACTGTTTTTT	CASSVGSRGQNANEKLFF
TRBD1	TRBV7-9	15	TRBJ2-7	NA	TGTGCCAGCAGCTTAGCGGGACAGGGCGGTCAGGAGCAGTACTTC	CASSLAGQGGQEQYF
TRBD2	TRBV5-8	15	TRBJ2-3	NA	TGTGCCAGCAGCTACCTAGCGGGAGTTACAGATACGCAGTATTTT	CASSYLAGVTDTQYF
NA	TRBV6-5	15	TRBJ2-1	NA	TGTGCCAGCAGTAACCCGGGACTCCGGGCGAATGAGCAGTTCTTC	CASSNPGLRANEQFF
NA	TRBV29-1	10	TRBJ1-1	many	TGCAGCGCCGGAGGCCTGGGGGCTTTCTTT	CSAGGLGAFF
NA	TRBV4-2	15	TRBJ1-1	NA	TGTGCCAGCAGCCAACTACCCGCACGAGACAGTGAAGCTTTCTTT	CASSQLPARDSEAFF
TRBD1	TRBV6-6	13	TRBJ2-7	few	TGTGCCAGCAGTAAACAGGGGGCCTACGAGCAGTACTTC	CASSKQGAYEQYF
NA	TRBV6-5	14	TRBJ2-7	NA	TGTGCCAGCAGTCGGTCGCAGGGAACCTACGAGCAGTACTTC	CASSRSQGTYEQYF
TRBD1	TRBV5-1	15	TRBJ2-2	NA	TGCGCCAGCAGCTTCACCCGGACAGGTGCCGGGGAGCTGTTTTTT	CASSFTRTGAGELFF
NA	TRBV6-4	19	TRBJ2-7	NA	TGTGCCAGCAGTGATCAGTTGGAAGGTCTAGCCCAGGGGTCCTACGAGCAGTACTTC	CASSDQLEGLAQGSYEQYF
NA	TRBV29-1	12	TRBJ1-2	NA	TGCAGCGTCATCGACAGGAACTATGGCTACACCTTC	CSVIDRNYGYTF
NA	TRBV19	15	TRBJ1-1	NA	TGTGCCAGTAGTATAGGGACAGTTAAGAACACTGAAGCTTTCTTT	CASSIGTVKNTEAFF
NA	TRBV5-1	14	TRBJ2-7	few	TGCGCCAGCAGCCTGGCGGGGACACCATACGAGCAGTACTTC	CASSLAGTPYEQYF
TRBD2	TRBV7-9	15	TRBJ2-7	NA	TGTGCCAGCAGCTTCCCCGGGACTAGCGGGTACGAGCAGTACTTC	CASSFPGTSGYEQYF
TRBD2	TRBV9	17	TRBJ2-3	NA	TGTGCCAGCAGCCCCCCACTCGGACTAGCGGGAGAAGATACGCAGTATTTT	CASSPPLGLAGEDTQYF
NA	TRBV10-3	16	TRBJ2-7	NA	TGTGCCATCAGTGGGGGGGGGCAGGGGAGCTCCTACGAGCAGTACTTC	CAISGGGQGSSYEQYF
NA	TRBV19	15	TRBJ2-6	NA	TGTGCCACCGGGACAACCGGCTCTGGGGCCAACGTCCTGACTTTC	CATGTTGSGANVLTF
NA	TRBV7-8	18	TRBJ1-2	NA	TGTGCCAGCAGCCCCGACAGCCTGCTCTACCTGAATCACTATGGCTACACCTTC	CASSPDSLLYLNHYGYTF
NA	TRBV29-1	13	TRBJ2-5	NA	TGCAGCGTTGAAGTGACAGCCAAAGAGACCCAGTACTTC	CSVEVTAKETQYF
NA	TRBV6-1	12	TRBJ2-1	once	TGTGCCAGCAGCGCCGACTGGGGCGAGCAGTTCTTC	CASSADWGEQFF
TRBD1	TRBV19	12	TRBJ1-5	NA	TGTGCCAGTAGTCTACGGGACAGAACCGAGCATTTT	CASSLRDRTEHF
TRBD2	TRBV18	16	TRBJ2-5	NA	TGTGCCAGCTCACAAGGACTAGCAGGATCGGGAGAGACCCAGTACTTC	CASSQGLAGSGETQYF
TRBD1	TRBV9	14	TRBJ1-3	NA	TGTGCCAGCAGTCAAGACAGGGACTCGGACACCATATATTTT	CASSQDRDSDTIYF
NA	TRBV9	15	TRBJ1-6	few	TGTGCCAGCAGCACCGGCGGGGGGAATGATTCACCCCTCCACTTT	CASSTGGGNDSPLHF
NA	TRBV5-4	15	TRBJ2-1	few	TGTGCCAGCAGCTTGGATAGCGGCTCCTACAATGAGCAGTTCTTC	CASSLDSGSYNEQFF
NA	TRBV4-1	14	TRBJ1-2	NA	TGCGCCAGCAGCCGGCCCGGGACAAAAGACGGCTACACCTTC	CASSRPGTKDGYTF
NA	TRBV13	15	TRBJ2-1	NA	TGTGCCAGCCAACCCTCGGGGAGCTCCTACAATGAGCAGTTCTTC	CASQPSGSSYNEQFF
NA	TRBV29-1	16	TRBJ1-1	NA	TGCAGCGTTGAAGGGGTTGGCAGGGCCATGAACACTGAAGCTTTCTTT	CSVEGVGRAMNTEAFF
NA	TRBV7-6	16	TRBJ2-2	NA	TGTGCCAGCAGCCCAATGGACACGTCGAACACCGGGGAGCTGTTTTTT	CASSPMDTSNTGELFF
NA	TRBV6-5	13	TRBJ2-7	NA	TGTGCCAGCAGTTACGAGGGCAACTACGAGCAGTACTTC	CASSYEGNYEQYF
TRBD2	TRBV30	14	TRBJ2-1	NA	TGTGCCTGGAGTGGTCTAGCGGTTGACAATGAGCAGTTCTTC	CAWSGLAVDNEQFF